The table lists the clone carrying this TCR beta chain with a few counts. As every portion of the isolated RNA was reverse transcribed, the sequencing read expressed TCRB transcripts. TCRdb keeps only in-frame clones here, not all; method: immunoSEQ multiplex PCR. The table has about 270,000 clones, 11% to 15% seen once; the top ten hold around 0.03%. This record belongs to a study of beta chain features in type 1 diabetes. V shed 5 bases, J shed 2 bases, and the junction held 4 bases outside the gene matches. CDR1 and CDR2 (germline): LNHDA, SQIVND (reference sequence). This CDR3 comprises 14 residues.

The chain recombines TRBV19 with TRBJ1-2, with TRBD1 identical over 8 bases. The sequence came from a woman aged 40 to 50 in good health. The sequenced sample was naive CD4+ T cells from blood. CDR3 residues: CASSPRTGNYGYTF. The DNA for the CDR3 is TGTGCCAGTAGTCCCCGGACAGGGAACTATGGCTACACCTTC. The full variable domain, with the rest looked up from reference TRBV19 and TRBJ1-2, is DGGITQSPKYLFRKEGQNVTLSCEQNLNHDAMYWYRQDPGQGLRLIYYSQIVNDFQKGDIAEGYSVSREKKESFPLTVTSAQKNPTAFYLCASSPRTGNYGYTFGSGTRLTVV.